Listed below are T cell receptor beta chains from one sample, sequenced in a study of blood T cell repertoires in COVID-19. The assay was immunoSEQ multiplex PCR, and TCRdb's table has in-frame clones only and misses some. The sample lists approximately 380,000 clones, around 89% occurring once. The sequenced sample consisted of PBMCs or T cells enriched from blood (not recorded which). Every receptor here comes from a woman aged 18-35 years who had recovered from COVID-19. Each CDR3 is given with its conserved first and last residue. The D gene is left open where the match is weak. Size values are once, few and many counts, or a class for expanded clones, and some rows have none.

d_call j_call v_call clone_size cdr3_nt cdr3_aa
- TRBJ2-7 TRBV19 - TGTGCCAGTAGTACTCCGGGACTTGACTACGAGCAGTACTTC CASSTPGLDYEQYF
- TRBJ2-5 TRBV2 - TGTGCCAGCAGTACGGGTGGGGCCTCCGTGGAGACCCAGTACTTC CASSTGGASVETQYF
- TRBJ1-5 TRBV6-5 - TGTGCCAGCAGTTACTCGATACCGAGTAGTGATCAGCCCCAGCATTTT CASSYSIPSSDQPQHF
TRBD2 TRBJ2-3 TRBV19 - TGTGCCAGTAGTATTTCCAGCGGGGGCGTCACAGATACGCAGTATTTT CASSISSGGVTDTQYF
- TRBJ1-2 TRBV10-3 - TGTGCCATCAGTGAGGTGACGGGGGGCTACACCTTC CAISEVTGGYTF
- TRBJ1-4 TRBV9 - TGTGCCAGCAGCGAAACAGGGAATGAAAAACTGTTTTTT CASSETGNEKLFF
- TRBJ1-6 TRBV19 - TGTGCCAGTAGTTCCTCGGCCAGGGAATCGTATTCACCCCTCCACTTT CASSSSARESYSPLHF
TRBD2 TRBJ2-3 TRBV5-1 - TGCGCCAGCAGCTTGACAGCGGGGGGATTCACAGATACGCAGTATTTT CASSLTAGGFTDTQYF
TRBD2 TRBJ2-1 TRBV6-5 - TGTGCCAGCAGTCTGACTAGCGGGAGCCACAATGAGCAGTTCTTC CASSLTSGSHNEQFF
- TRBJ1-1 TRBV27 - TGTGCCAGCAGTTTATCTTCGGGGGGGGTAACTGAAGCTTTCTTT CASSLSSGGVTEAFF
TRBD2 TRBJ2-5 TRBV29-1 - TGCAGCGTTGAAGAGTCGGGGGGGTATGAGACCCAGTACTTC CSVEESGGYETQYF
- TRBJ1-4 TRBV30 - TGTGCCTGGAGGCACGAGGACATCGAAAAACTGTTTTTT CAWRHEDIEKLFF
TRBD1 TRBJ1-2 TRBV18 - TGTGCCAGCTCCGGACAGGGGAGAATCTATGGTGACTATGGCTACACCTTC CASSGQGRIYGDYGYTF
TRBD1 TRBJ2-7 TRBV7-9 - TGTGCCAGCAGCCGACTGGACAGGGACCTCTACGAGCAGTACTTC CASSRLDRDLYEQYF
TRBD1 TRBJ1-4 TRBV2 - TGTGCCAGCAGTGAAGACCGGACCGCAGGGGGGGAAAAACTGTTTTTT CASSEDRTAGGEKLFF
TRBD1 TRBJ1-1 TRBV19 few TGTGCCAGTACCCCATATCAGGGACAGGCGGGACGGGGCACTGAAGCTTTCTTT CASTPYQGQAGRGTEAFF
- TRBJ1-6 TRBV6-5 - TGTGCCAGCAGTCTGAACAATCCTCTAGGTTCACCCCTCCACTTT CASSLNNPLGSPLHF
TRBD1 TRBJ1-2 TRBV7-3 - TGTGCCAGCAGCCCTAAACCGGGACAGGAGGGCTACACCTTC CASSPKPGQEGYTF
TRBD2 TRBJ2-3 TRBV5-4 - TGTGCCAGCAGCTGGGGGAGGGGCCGGGGGAACACAGATACGCAGTATTTT CASSWGRGRGNTDTQYF
- TRBJ1-1 TRBV7-2 - TGTGCCAGCAGCTTACTCAGGGGCGCGAACACTGAAGCTTTCTTT CASSLLRGANTEAFF
- TRBJ2-1 TRBV6-1 - TGTGCCAGCAGTGAAGCAGGGGCTAATGAGCAGTTCTTC CASSEAGANEQFF
TRBD1 TRBJ2-7 TRBV2 - TGTGCCAGCAGCGACAAGCAGGGGGCTGTTACCGAGCAGTACTTC CASSDKQGAVTEQYF
- TRBJ2-7 TRBV19 - TGTGCCAGTAGTATGGGGACTGCTCCCTACGAGCAGTACTTC CASSMGTAPYEQYF